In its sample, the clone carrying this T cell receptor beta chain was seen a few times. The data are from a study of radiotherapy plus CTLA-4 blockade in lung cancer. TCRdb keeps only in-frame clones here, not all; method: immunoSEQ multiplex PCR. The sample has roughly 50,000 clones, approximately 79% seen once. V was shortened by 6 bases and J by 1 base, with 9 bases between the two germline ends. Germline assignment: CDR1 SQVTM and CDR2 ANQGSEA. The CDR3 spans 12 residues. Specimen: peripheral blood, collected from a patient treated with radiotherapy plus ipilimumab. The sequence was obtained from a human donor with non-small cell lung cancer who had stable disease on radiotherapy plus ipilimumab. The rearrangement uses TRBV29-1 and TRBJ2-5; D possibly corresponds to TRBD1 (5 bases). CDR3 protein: CSVRQTQETQYF. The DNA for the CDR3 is TGCAGCGTCAGACAGACCCAAGAGACCCAGTACTTC.